The next 29 T cell receptor beta chains were all read from a single sample in a study of blood T cells in healthy people across ages. PCR was performed a second time for roughly 6 to 12 cycles using a sample-barcoded 5' primer and a J-beta primer mix. A single record per CDR3 protein comes from TCRdb applying MiXCR to the 5' RACE reads. The data show under 1,000,000 distinct CDR3 sequences, under 40% seen once. Sequencing input: blood. Receptors were obtained from a man between 18 and 35 years old in good health.

This clonotype was found a few times. This chain links TRBV7-9 with TRBJ1-1, with TRBD1 as a possible D gene (6 bases). Germline lookup yields CDR1 SEHNR and CDR2 FQNEAQ (reference sequence). The V end lost 5 bases, the J end lost 1 base, and 14 bases lay between the germline ends. This CDR3 is 15 amino acids long. DNA for the CDR3: TGTGCCAGCAGCAAACAGGGAGGGGGGAACACTGAAGCTTTCTTT. Its protein product is CASSKQGGGNTEAFF.

This chain connects TRBV7-2 to TRBJ1-2; D is unresolved. CDR1 and CDR2 from the germline V gene are SGHTA and FQGNSA. Trimming took 5 bases from V and 0 from J, leaving 7 bases between them. The CDR3 totals 13 residues. The CDR3 nucleotides read TGTGCCAGCAGCGCCGTACCTAACTATGGCTACACCTTC. Its translation is CASSAVPNYGYTF.

The CDR3 is CAISESGKGENIQYF. The CDR3 coding sequence is TGTGCCATCAGTGAGTCAGGGAAGGGGGAAAACATTCAGTACTTC. V usage is TRBV10-3 and J usage is TRBJ2-4; possibly TRBD1 for D (6 bases). Per the germline V gene, CDR1 is ENHRY and CDR2 is SYGVKD. This CDR3 comprises 15 residues. The V end was cut by 0 bases, the J end by 5 bases, with 11 bases between.

This clonotype has a count of ten or more. This chain uses TRBV6-2 or TRBV6-3 with TRBJ2-7; D might be TRBD1 (6 bases). CDR3 length: 14 amino acids. Per the germline V gene, CDR1 is MNHEY and CDR2 is SVGEGT. Trimming removed 6 bases at V and 2 bases at J, with 14 bases between. CDR3 loop: CASRETGTPYEQYF. CDR3 coding DNA: TGTGCCAGCAGGGAAACAGGGACCCCCTACGAGCAGTACTTC.

The chain links TRBV4-1 to TRBJ1-2; D is perhaps TRBD1 (5 bases). Per the germline V gene, CDR1 is MGHRA and CDR2 is YSYEKL. CDR3 length equals 16 residues. Trimming left V 2 bases short and J 5 bases short, with 18 bases between. The DNA of the CDR3 is TGCGCCAGCAGCCAACCCCGGGGACCCCGAAGGTATGGCTACACCTTC. It encodes CASSQPRGPRRYGYTF.

This clonotype was seen more than once but under ten times. The chain's CDR3 is CASSPQHRVTYGYTF. Here the CDR3 DNA reads TGTGCCAGCAGCCCTCAGCACAGGGTAACCTATGGCTACACCTTC. V gene TRBV3-1 combines with J gene TRBJ1-2, with a possible D match to TRBD1 (6 bases). The CDR3 covers 15 residues. The V end was cut by 4 bases, the J end by 4 bases, with 16 bases between. CDR1 LGHDT and CDR2 YNNKEL come from the germline V gene (reference sequence).

The rearrangement links TRBV14 to TRBJ2-7; a weak D match, TRBD1 (5 bases). The V end lost 2 bases, the J end lost 1 base, and 9 bases lay between the germline ends. The germline gives CDR1 SGHDN, CDR2 FVKESK. CDR3 length: 14 amino acids. CDR3 region: CASSQMTASYEQYF. The CDR3 nucleotides are TGTGCCAGCAGCCAAATGACAGCGTCCTACGAGCAGTACTTC.

This clonotype has a count of ten or more. This chain connects TRBV20-1 to TRBJ2-5; 7 nucleotides match TRBD2. CDR3 length: 14 amino acids. With 3 bases clipped from V and 1 base from J, the junction kept 5 bases outside the gene matches. Germline loops: CDR1 DFQATT, CDR2 SNEGSKA (reference sequence). In nucleotides, the CDR3 is TGCAGTGCTAGGGCGGGGGATACCCAAGAGACCCAGTACTTC. Protein product: CSARAGDTQETQYF.

J is TRBJ2-7 and V is TRBV5-6; D unclear. This CDR3 comprises 14 residues. The germline CDR1 and CDR2 sequences are SGHDT and YYEEEE. V was cut by 1 base and J by 1 base, with 9 bases left in between. Written as DNA, the CDR3 is TGTGCCAGCAGCTTGTTCGTGCAGTCCTACGAGCAGTACTTC. Translation gives CASSLFVQSYEQYF. The full variable domain, rest sourced from reference TRBV5-6 and TRBJ2-7, is DAGVTQSPTHLIKTRGQQVTLRCSPKSGHDTVSWYQQALGQGPQFIFQYYEEEERQRGNFPDRFSGHQFPNYSSELNVNALLLGDSALYLCASSLFVQSYEQYFGPGTRLTVT.

A few counts support this clonotype. V is TRBV4-2 and J is TRBJ2-7; 9 nucleotides match TRBD1. The CDR3 runs to 16 residues. With V trimmed by 0 bases and J by 6 bases, 9 bases remained unmatched. Per the germline V gene, CDR1 is LGHNA and CDR2 is YNFKEQ. DNA for the CDR3: TGTGCCAGCAGCCAAGAGCGAGTACAGGGGGCGACCGAGCAGTACTTC. This gives the protein CASSQERVQGATEQYF.

The V and J genes are TRBV11-1 and TRBJ1-1, with D maybe TRBD1 (6 bases). CDR3 length: 15 amino acids. The germline gives CDR1 SGHAT, CDR2 FQDESV (reference sequence). V was trimmed by 5 bases and J by 5 bases, leaving 18 bases between them. The CDR3 sequence is CASSPRLGGRTEAFF. Here the CDR3 DNA reads TGTGCCAGCAGCCCCCGCTTGGGGGGCAGGACTGAAGCTTTCTTT.

V usage is TRBV7-9 and J usage is TRBJ1-3; D is unclear. Trimming shortened V by 5 bases and J by 0 bases, and 11 bases separated the two germline ends. The germline V gene encodes CDR1 SEHNR and CDR2 FQNEAQ (reference sequence). The CDR3 spans 15 residues. The CDR3: CASSASSRSGNTIYF. As DNA, the CDR3 is TGTGCCAGCAGCGCAAGTAGCCGCTCTGGAAACACCATATATTTT. Full variable domain (remainder filled in from reference TRBV7-9 and TRBJ1-3): DTGVSQNPRHKITKRGQNVTFRCDPISEHNRLYWYRQTLGQGPEFLTYFQNEAQLEKSRLLSDRFSAERPKGSFSTLEIQRTEQGDSAMYLCASSASSRSGNTIYFGEGSWLTVV.

This clonotype was seen repeatedly, ten times or more. J is TRBJ2-3 and V is TRBV6-4, with D maybe TRBD2 (5 bases). The germline V gene encodes CDR1 MRHNA and CDR2 SNTAGT. This CDR3 region has 15 residues. V shed 6 bases and J shed 0 bases, with 13 bases lying between them. This CDR3 is CASSEGGTSTDTQYF. In DNA form, the CDR3 reads TGTGCCAGCAGCGAGGGCGGAACCAGCACAGATACGCAGTATTTT.

In this sample, this clonotype turned up many times. The chain links TRBV7-8 to TRBJ2-3; 7 bases agree with TRBD2. The CDR3 is made up of 17 amino acids. CDR1 is SGHVS, CDR2 FQNEAQ, per germline. After removal of 7 bases from V and 2 bases from J, the junction contained 15 bases not matched to a gene. CDR3 sequence reads: CASTATQRGTSTDTQYF. For the CDR3, the DNA is TGTGCCAGCACCGCTACCCAGCGGGGCACATCCACAGATACGCAGTATTTT. The full variable domain, in which reference TRBV7-8 and TRBJ2-3 provide the parts outside the CDR3, is GAGVSQSPRYKVAKRGQDVALRCDPISGHVSLFWYQQALGQGPEFLTYFQNEAQLDKSGLPSDRFFAERPEGSVSTLKIQRTQQEDSAVYLCASTATQRGTSTDTQYFGPGTRLTVL.

This clonotype was recorded many times. The rearrangement joins TRBV5-1 to TRBJ2-5; a weak D match, TRBD1 (6 bases). The CDR3 covers 15 residues. The V gene lost 2 bases and the J gene lost 2 bases, with 13 bases spanning the gap. Germline-derived CDR1 and CDR2 are SGHRS and YFSETQ. CDR3 residues: CASSFYGQFQETQYF. Here the CDR3 DNA reads TGCGCCAGCAGCTTTTACGGACAGTTTCAAGAGACCCAGTACTTC.

This clonotype appeared a single time. The chain has TRBV5-4 and TRBJ1-1; TRBD1 might be the D (5 bases). The length of the CDR3 is 15 residues. Germline assignment: CDR1 SGHNT and CDR2 YYREEE (reference sequence). V shed 2 bases and J shed 0 bases, with 11 bases lying between them. The CDR3 is CASSFYGGVNTEAFF. The DNA for the CDR3 is TGTGCCAGCAGCTTTTACGGGGGGGTGAACACTGAAGCTTTCTTT.

This clonotype was counted at least ten times. The chain couples TRBV12-3 or TRBV12-4 to TRBJ2-5; 8 bases fit TRBD1. V trimming: 5 bases; J trimming: 2 bases; junction bases outside the gene matches: 13. The CDR3 is 17 amino acids. CDR3 protein: CASSLKTGTGEQETQYF. The CDR3 DNA sequence: TGTGCCAGCAGTCTAAAGACCGGGACAGGAGAGCAAGAGACCCAGTACTTC.

This chain links TRBV27 with TRBJ1-1; D gene ambiguous. Trimming removed 6 bases from V and 8 bases from J, with 16 bases in between. This CDR3 is 13 amino acids long. Germline CDR1 MNHEY, CDR2 SMNVEV (reference sequence). This CDR3 reads CASRDAVQKEAFF. CDR3 in DNA: TGTGCCAGCAGAGATGCGGTGCAGAAAGAAGCTTTCTTT.

The chain carries TRBV29-1 and TRBJ2-4; 7 bases agree with TRBD1. The DNA end lines up better with TRBJ2-7; the J call may be wrong. CDR1 and CDR2 (germline): SQVTM, ANQGSEA. The CDR3 is made up of 14 amino acids. For the CDR3, the DNA is TGCAGCGTGGAGTATAGGACAGGAGACTACGAGCAGTACTTC. Translation: CSVEYRTGDYEQYF.

Ten or more counts support this clonotype. Here the CDR3 reads CSARPLEGELETQYF. CDR3 nucleotides: TGCAGTGCTAGACCCCTAGAGGGAGAGTTAGAGACCCAGTACTTC. The gene calls are TRBV20-1 and TRBJ2-5; D is possibly TRBD2 (5 bases). The CDR3 extends over 15 amino acids. V lost 2 bases and J lost 4, with 17 bases in between. CDR1 DFQATT and CDR2 SNEGSKA come from the germline V gene (reference sequence).

This chain uses TRBV24-1 with TRBJ2-1, with D unresolved. The germline V and J ends were trimmed by 4 bases and 0 bases, with 9 bases remaining between them. This CDR3 comprises 15 residues. Germline-derived CDR1 and CDR2 are KGHDR and SFDVKD. Here the CDR3 reads CATSEGRSSYNEQFF. The CDR3 DNA follows: TGTGCCACCAGTGAAGGCAGGAGCTCCTACAATGAGCAGTTCTTC.

This clonotype was found a few times. At one boundary the junction diverges from the germline segment, which might be a read error. The chain recombines TRBV2 with TRBJ1-2, with D hard to call. The CDR3 contains 12 residues. Germline lookup yields CDR1 SNHLY and CDR2 FYNNEI. Here the CDR3 reads CASSETGYGCTF. In nucleotides, the CDR3 is TGTGCCAGCAGTGAGACGGGTTATGGCTGCACCTTC.

The chain is built from TRBV20-1 and TRBJ2-7, with D maybe TRBD2 (6 bases). The V gene lost 0 bases and the J gene lost 5 bases, with 17 bases spanning the gap. CDR1 is DFQATT, CDR2 SNEGSKA, per germline (reference sequence). This CDR3 contains 15 residues. As DNA, the CDR3 is TGCAGTGCTAGAGACGGGGGACTCTCCGTAAACGAGCAGTACTTC. This sequence encodes CSARDGGLSVNEQYF.

The V gene is TRBV4-2, the J gene TRBJ1-4; a possible D gene is TRBD1 (6 bases). There are 14 residues in the CDR3. Germline V CDR1 and CDR2: LGHNA, YNFKEQ. V was clipped by 4 bases and J by 5 bases, with 11 bases between them. Written as DNA, the CDR3 is TGTGCCAGCAGCCGAGAAGGACAGAATGAAAAACTGTTTTTT. This gives the protein CASSREGQNEKLFF.

V gene TRBV5-1 combines with J gene TRBJ1-2; tentative D call: TRBD1 (5 bases). V was shortened by 0 bases and J by 1 base, with 10 bases between the two germline ends. This CDR3 has 15 residues. Germline V gene data show CDR1 as SGHRS and CDR2 as YFSETQ. The CDR3 coding sequence is TGCGCCAGCAGCTTGGGGCCAGGGATTAACTATGGCTACACCTTC. Translating it yields CASSLGPGINYGYTF.

The genes are TRBV6-2 or TRBV6-3 and TRBJ2-4, with 13 bases aligning to TRBD2. TRBJ2-7 explains the end of the DNA better; the J call may be wrong. Per germline, CDR1 MNHEY and CDR2 SVGEGT. The CDR3 has 16 amino acids. CDR3 region: CASSHPGLAGTYEQYF. CDR3 nucleotide sequence: TGTGCCAGCAGTCACCCGGGACTAGCGGGGACCTACGAGCAGTACTTC.

Notes on this clonotype: A much more abundant neighbour one base away suggests this may be a read error. V usage is TRBV12-3 or TRBV12-4 and J usage is TRBJ1-5, with D unclear. The CDR3 contains 13 residues. The CDR3 DNA is TGTGCCAGCAGCGGTGGCAGCAATCAGCCCCGGCATTTT. It is translated as CASSGGSNQPRHF.

The chain uses TRBV20-1 and TRBJ2-7; D gene uncertain. The end of the DNA fits TRBJ2-5 better, so the J call may be wrong. This CDR3 has 12 amino acids. CDR1 and CDR2 (germline): DFQATT, SNEGSKA (reference sequence). DNA for the CDR3: TGCAGTGCTTCTAGTCGGAGAGAGACCCAGTACTTC. This translates into CSASSRRETQYF.

This clonotype was counted only a few times. This chain connects TRBV5-4 to TRBJ1-2, with unresolved D. The CDR3 loop spans 16 amino acids. Trimming pared 0 bases from V and 7 bases from J, leaving 19 bases between. CDR1 and CDR2 (germline): SGHNT, YYREEE (reference sequence). This chain's CDR3 is CASSLALAHPASGYTF. CDR3 sequence (DNA): TGTGCCAGCAGCTTGGCCTTGGCACACCCCGCGTCTGGCTACACCTTC.